This T cell receptor beta chain was sequenced in a study of cytomegalovirus exposure and HLA in healthy donors. Study findings and constraints: Follow-up analysis found HLA locus-dependent TCR association rates, highest for DRB1 and lowest for HLA-C. The productive fraction for most TCR beta V segments was about 87% or about 30% in an earlier analysis.

60 Vbeta and 13 Jbeta primers were used in PCR. The repertoire was sequenced with immunoSEQ multiplex PCR; TCRdb's copy has only in-frame clones and lacks some. The sample has 30,000 or so clones, 65% seen once. Turning to this clone: Its antigen remains unknown. An end of the junction differs from the germline gene, which may be a read error.

Germline loops: CDR1 PRHDT, CDR2 FYEKMQ (reference sequence). The CDR3 has 15 residues. Input material: PBMCs. The chain is built from TRBV13 and TRBJ2-5, with 10 bases matching TRBD2. The source is a man aged 50-59 years in good health and CMV-seropositive. CDR3 in amino acids: CASSSVTSGAYAMHF. DNA for the CDR3: TGTGCCAGCAGCTCCGTCACTAGCGGGGCTTATGCTATGCACTTC.